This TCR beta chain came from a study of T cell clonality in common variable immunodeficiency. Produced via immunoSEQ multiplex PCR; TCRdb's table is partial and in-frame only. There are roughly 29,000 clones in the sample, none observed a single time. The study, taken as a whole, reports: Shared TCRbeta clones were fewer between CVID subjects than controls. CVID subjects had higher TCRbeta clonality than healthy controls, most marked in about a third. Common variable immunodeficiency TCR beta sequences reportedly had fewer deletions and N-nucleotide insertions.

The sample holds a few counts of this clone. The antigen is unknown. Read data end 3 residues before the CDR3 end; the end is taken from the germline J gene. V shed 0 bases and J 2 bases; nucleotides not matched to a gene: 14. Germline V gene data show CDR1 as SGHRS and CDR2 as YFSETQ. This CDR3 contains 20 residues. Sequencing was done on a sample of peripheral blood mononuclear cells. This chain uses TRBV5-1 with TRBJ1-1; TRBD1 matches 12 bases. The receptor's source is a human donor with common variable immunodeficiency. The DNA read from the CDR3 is TGCGCCAGCAGCTTGGATCCGCCGGGACAGGGGGCAAACGGCAACACTGAA. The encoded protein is CASSLDPPGQGANGNTE. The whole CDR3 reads CASSLDPPGQGANGNTEAFF.